The T cell receptor beta chain described here comes from a study of blood T cell repertoires in COVID-19. Study context: COVID-19 samples collected from the United States, Italy and Spain covered acute and convalescent phases. In each case, the material was cDNA or gDNA derived from T cells, B-cell-depleted T cells, or PBMCs.

The CDR3 is made up of 14 amino acids. Germline CDR1 reads SGHAT; CDR2 reads FQDESV (reference sequence). V dropped 4 bases and J dropped 9 bases, with 16 bases sitting between them. In the authors' methods: Reference gene primer amplification yielded estimated nucleated cell counts. Generated by immunoSEQ multiplex PCR, the TCRdb table keeps only in-frame clones and is missing some. V, J and clone size are taken as reported in that table, and D and trimming were inferred from the DNA itself. The sample records more than 100,000 clones, roughly 84% being singletons. This TCR came from a woman aged 25 to 39 who had recovered from COVID-19. Sample: peripheral blood. The chain has TRBV11-1 and TRBJ2-1, with D possibly TRBD1 on 8 matching bases. CDR3 nucleotides: TGTGCCAGCAGCTCCTGGACAGGGAGGGTTGAGCAGTTCTTC. Residues: CASSSWTGRVEQFF.